This T cell receptor beta chain originates from a study of regulatory T cells in long-lasting Graves disease. CDR3 length: 12 residues. CDR1 and CDR2 from the germline V gene are SNHLY and FYNNEI. This sample's time point: persistent/refractory GD, antithyroid drugs over 5 years with positive TRAb. The TCR library was made from RNA extracted from PBMCs. Arm-PCR of CDR3 regions with iRepertoire HTBI primers generated TCR beta libraries. Authors' analysis steps: The study identified 50 to 70 TRBV and around 15 TRBJ segments across samples. From the multiplex PCR reads, TCRdb called clonotypes with MiXCR, one entry per CDR3 protein. TCRdb, not the authors, supplied the V and J calls. This repertoire shows roughly 400,000 distinct CDR3 sequences, more than 20% found once; its top ten account for roughly 20%. This clonotype has a count of ten or more. The antigen is unknown. An end of the junction differs from the germline gene, which may be a read error.

Study observations and caveats: Persistent disease preferred TRBV28, TRBJ1-2 and TRBJ2-5; new disease, TRBV20-1 and TRBJ2-1. Compared with new cases, persistent Graves' patients showed reduced TCR diversity.

The source was peripheral blood mononuclear cells (PBMCs), collected when the disease was refractory, from a patient treated with antithyroid drugs. This TCR came from a female donor with Graves disease. The rearrangement links TRBV2 to TRBJ2-5; D is possibly TRBD1 or TRBD2 (6 bases each). This CDR3 reads CASSEGGETQYF. The CDR3 nucleotides are TGTGCCAGCAGCGAAGGGGGGGAGACCCAGTACTTC.